This entry lists 20 T cell receptor beta chains sequenced from one sample in a study of radiotherapy plus CTLA-4 blockade in lung cancer. The data were produced by immunoSEQ multiplex PCR, yet TCRdb's version contains in-frame clones alone and is incomplete. The table includes approximately 45,000 clones, roughly 65% detected once. This sample comprised peripheral blood, obtained from a patient treated with radiotherapy plus ipilimumab. Receptors were obtained from a human donor with non-small cell lung cancer who had a partial response to radiotherapy plus ipilimumab.

The chain links TRBV11-2 to TRBJ1-2; 7 bases fit TRBD1. Per the germline V gene, CDR1 is SGHAT and CDR2 is FQNNGV. Trimming cost V 5 bases and J 4 bases; bases outside gene matches: 4. The CDR3 sequence is 13 residues long. DNA of the CDR3: TGTGCCAGCAGCGGACAGGCAACCTATGGCTACACCTTC. It is translated as CASSGQATYGYTF.

This clone was seen a few times. This chain joins TRBV7-6 and TRBJ2-7; TRBD1 aligns across 8 bases. Germline CDR1 is SGHVS and CDR2 is FNYEAQ. Trimming at V came to 4 bases and at J to 3 bases, leaving 11 bases not matched to a gene. This CDR3 comprises 16 residues. Here the CDR3 reads CASSSTPGQADYEQYF. The DNA for the CDR3 is TGTGCCAGCAGCTCAACACCGGGACAGGCTGACTACGAGCAGTACTTC.

V is TRBV10-3 and J is TRBJ2-5; perhaps TRBD1 as D (5 bases). Trimming stripped 3 bases from V and 4 bases from J, with 9 bases between. There are 13 residues in the CDR3. Germline lookup yields CDR1 ENHRY and CDR2 SYGVKD. The CDR3 here is CAISDRVGETQYF. The CDR3 region has the DNA TGTGCCATCAGTGACAGGGTGGGAGAGACCCAGTACTTC.

J is TRBJ1-5 and V is TRBV6-5, with D maybe TRBD1 (5 bases). The germline gives CDR1 MNHEY, CDR2 SVGAGI. This CDR3 region has 15 residues. V lost 6 bases and J lost 2, with 14 bases in between. The CDR3 is CASRHRGVGNQPQHF. For the CDR3, the DNA is TGTGCCAGCAGACACCGGGGGGTCGGCAATCAGCCCCAGCATTTT.

The chain is built from TRBV9 and TRBJ1-6, with a possible D match to TRBD1 (5 bases). The V end lost 5 bases, the J end lost 7 bases, and 22 bases lay between the germline ends. Per the germline V gene, CDR1 is SGDLS and CDR2 is YYNGEE. The CDR3 loop spans 17 amino acids. CDR3 in amino acids: CASSTTEQVKPNSPLHF. As DNA, the CDR3 is TGTGCCAGCAGTACCACAGAACAGGTGAAACCCAATTCACCCCTCCACTTT. Full variable domain (missing parts from reference TRBV9 and TRBJ1-6): DSGVTQTPKHLITATGQRVTLRCSPRSGDLSVYWYQQSLDQGLQFLIQYYNGEERAKGNILERFSAQQFPDLHSELNLSSLELGDSALYFCASSTTEQVKPNSPLHFGNGTRLTVT.

The rearrangement joins TRBV5-6 to TRBJ2-5; D is unclear. The J call may be incorrect, as the DNA end agrees better with TRBJ2-7. Looked up from germline, CDR1 is SGHDT and CDR2 is YYEEEE. The CDR3 has 11 amino acids. The CDR3 sequence: CASSSNYEQYF. DNA for the CDR3: TGTGCCAGCAGTTCGAACTACGAGCAGTACTTC.

The V gene is TRBV27, the J gene TRBJ1-5, with 7 bases aligning to TRBD1. This CDR3 is 15 amino acids long. Trimming at V came to 6 bases and at J to 0 bases, leaving 5 bases not matched to a gene. The germline gives CDR1 MNHEY, CDR2 SMNVEV (reference sequence). The CDR3 sequence is CASRGGQFSNQPQHF. The DNA of the CDR3 is TGTGCCAGCAGGGGGGGACAGTTTAGCAATCAGCCCCAGCATTTT.

The chain employs TRBV5-4 and TRBJ1-6; D not certain. CDR1 and CDR2 from the germline V gene are SGHNT and YYREEE (reference sequence). The CDR3 contains 15 residues. V lost 0 bases and J 7 bases, leaving 11 bases between the germline ends. The CDR3 region is CASSLGGWENSPLHF. CDR3 nucleotide sequence: TGTGCCAGCAGCTTGGGAGGGTGGGAAAATTCACCCCTCCACTTT.

This clone appeared a single time. This chain joins TRBV7-6 and TRBJ1-3; possible D gene TRBD1, 5 bases. CDR1 and CDR2 (germline): SGHVS, FNYEAQ. V was trimmed by 3 bases and J by 1 base, leaving 13 bases between them. This CDR3 is 16 amino acids long. CDR3 region: CASSLGRGGSGNTIYF. Written as DNA, the CDR3 is TGTGCCAGCAGCTTGGGGAGGGGAGGATCTGGAAACACCATATATTTT.

CDR3 loop: CASSPRVAGAPNTGELFF. The DNA of the CDR3 is TGCGCCAGCAGCCCTCGGGTAGCGGGAGCTCCGAACACCGGGGAGCTGTTTTTT. The chain recombines TRBV5-1 with TRBJ2-2; 9 bases fit TRBD2. The CDR3 spans 18 residues. With 4 bases clipped from V and 0 bases from J, the junction kept 10 bases outside the gene matches. Germline V lookup: CDR1 SGHRS, CDR2 YFSETQ.

The V and J genes are TRBV5-1 and TRBJ2-5; 9 bases are a match to TRBD1. The J call may not be correct, given that the DNA end is closer to TRBJ2-7. The germline V gene has CDR1 SGHRS and CDR2 YFSETQ. CDR3 size: 14 residues. The CDR3: CASSSTGGPYEQYF. The CDR3 DNA reads TGCGCCAGCAGCTCCACAGGGGGCCCCTACGAGCAGTACTTC.

The CDR3 loop is CASSRGAEPTDTQYF. The CDR3 coding sequence is TGTGCCAGCAGTCGGGGGGCAGAACCCACAGATACGCAGTATTTT. The chain uses TRBV11-2 and TRBJ2-3; TRBD2 might be the D (7 bases). Trimming removed 6 bases from V and 2 bases from J, with 15 bases in between. The CDR3 loop spans 15 amino acids. Germline V lookup: CDR1 SGHAT, CDR2 FQNNGV.

V and J are TRBV18 and TRBJ1-1; D remains ambiguous. The CDR3 runs to 18 residues. Germline values: CDR1 KGHSH, CDR2 LQKENI. The V gene lost 3 bases and the J gene lost 4 bases, with 24 bases spanning the gap. The CDR3 loop is CASSPLSGGRLVGTEAFF. CDR3 DNA: TGTGCCAGCTCACCCCTATCGGGAGGGAGATTGGTAGGCACTGAAGCTTTCTTT.

The chain uses TRBV19 and TRBJ1-3; TRBD1 matches 7 bases. Unmatched junction bases numbered 6, after V lost 4 bases and J lost 0 bases. Germline V gene sequence: CDR1 LNHDA, CDR2 SQIVND (reference sequence). The CDR3 sequence is 16 residues long. The CDR3 nucleotides read TGTGCCAGTAGTACGACAGGGATGAACTCTGGAAACACCATATATTTT. Amino acid sequence: CASSTTGMNSGNTIYF.

The rearrangement links TRBV19 to TRBJ2-7; D is possibly TRBD2 (6 bases). V lost 5 bases, J lost 0 bases, and 14 bases lay in between. The germline gives CDR1 LNHDA, CDR2 SQIVND (reference sequence). CDR3 length: 15 residues. The CDR3 spells CASSVRHGSSYEQYF. CDR3 sequence (DNA): TGTGCCAGTAGTGTTCGACACGGGAGCTCCTACGAGCAGTACTTC.

J is TRBJ1-6 and V is TRBV27; D remains unclear. V was trimmed by 5 bases and J by 0 bases, leaving 11 bases between them. Germline loops: CDR1 MNHEY, CDR2 SMNVEV (reference sequence). The CDR3 has 16 amino acids. For the CDR3, the DNA is TGTGCCAGCAGTGAGCGCTCCAGCTCCTATAATTCACCCCTCCACTTT. It specifies CASSERSSSYNSPLHF.

The CDR3, as DNA: TGTGCCAGCAGCCTACGGGGGGAACATTCACCCCTCCACTTT. Amino acid sequence: CASSLRGEHSPLHF. The V call is TRBV7-8, the J call TRBJ1-6; possible D gene TRBD1, 5 bases. The CDR3 spans 14 residues. In germline, CDR1 is SGHVS, CDR2 FQNEAQ. V lost 5 bases to trimming and J lost 8 bases, with 13 bases between them.

The chain couples TRBV9 to TRBJ2-5; possible D gene TRBD2, 6 bases. The germline V gene encodes CDR1 SGDLS and CDR2 YYNGEE. V was clipped by 4 bases and J by 1 base, with 8 bases between them. The CDR3 extends over 13 amino acids. CDR3 DNA sequence: TGTGCCAGCAGCACTAGCAGCCAAGAGACCCAGTACTTC. Its protein product is CASSTSSQETQYF.

DNA of the CDR3: TGTGCCAGCAGGGGCATCCCGGGACAGGGGGCGGAGACCCAGTACTTC. It codes for CASRGIPGQGAETQYF. The rearrangement uses TRBV27 and TRBJ2-5; 12 nucleotides agree with TRBD1. J was trimmed by 5 bases and V by 6 bases; bases with no gene match: 10. CDR1 is MNHEY, CDR2 SMNVEV, per germline (reference sequence). The CDR3 extends over 16 amino acids.

This clone was observed once. The chain uses TRBV30 and TRBJ2-6; 7 nucleotides match TRBD1. The germline gives CDR1 GTSNPN, CDR2 SVGIG (reference sequence). The V segment lost 5 bases and the J segment 2 bases; nucleotides outside the gene matches: 0. The CDR3 consists of 13 residues. The CDR3 spells CAWDRAGANVLTF. The CDR3 DNA is TGTGCCTGGGACAGGGCTGGGGCCAACGTCCTGACTTTC.